Listed below are T cell receptor beta chains from one sample, sequenced in a study of cytomegalovirus exposure and HLA in healthy donors. TCRdb keeps only in-frame clones here, not all; method: immunoSEQ multiplex PCR. The sample has under 200,000 clones; 65% to 80% are singletons. The sample taken for sequencing was PBMCs. The receptor set was obtained from a woman aged 40 to 49 in good health and CMV-seronegative. CDR3s include the opening cysteine and the closing phenylalanine or tryptophan. A D gene is named only where the DNA matches it firmly. Size is stated for part of the rows, as once, few or many counts, or as a class when the clone is expanded.

j_call | clone_size | v_call | d_call | cdr3_aa | cdr3_nt
TRBJ1-2 | - | TRBV18 | TRBD1 | CASSPSGTGDLYTF | TGTGCCAGCTCACCAAGCGGGACAGGGGACTTATACACCTTC
TRBJ2-7 | - | TRBV7-2 | - | CASTMGGSRAYEQYF | TGTGCCAGCACCATGGGGGGTTCCCGGGCCTACGAGCAGTACTTC
TRBJ1-1 | - | TRBV19 | TRBD1 | CASSIGQGNTEAFF | TGTGCCAGTAGTATAGGACAGGGTAACACTGAAGCTTTCTTT
TRBJ1-4 | few | TRBV2 | TRBD1 | CASSEYLRQGGNEKLFF | TGTGCCAGCAGTGAATACCTTCGACAGGGGGGGAATGAAAAACTGTTTTTT
TRBJ1-1 | - | TRBV19 | - | CASRSLSAEAFF | TGTGCCAGTAGGTCTTTGTCGGCTGAAGCTTTCTTT
TRBJ2-7 | - | TRBV6-1 | TRBD1 | CASRTGGSYEQYF | TGTGCCAGCAGGACAGGGGGCTCCTACGAGCAGTACTTC
TRBJ2-2 | - | TRBV5-6 | TRBD2 | CASSLGLAGEIGELFF | TGTGCCAGCAGCTTGGGCCTAGCGGGGGAAATCGGGGAGCTGTTTTTT
TRBJ1-3 | - | TRBV27 | - | CASRTGGNTIYF | TGTGCCAGCAGAACAGGGGGAAACACCATATATTTT
TRBJ1-1 | few | TRBV6-5 | TRBD1 | CASSYSPGGSTEAFF | TGTGCCAGCAGTTACTCCCCAGGGGGTAGCACTGAAGCTTTCTTT
TRBJ2-3 | once | TRBV19 | TRBD1 | CASSQQGKKDTQYF | TGTGCCAGTAGTCAACAGGGGAAGAAGGATACGCAGTATTTT
TRBJ2-3 | - | TRBV27 | - | CASSFPGQTQYF | TGTGCCAGCAGTTTCCCAGGGCAAACACAGTATTTT
TRBJ2-2 | - | TRBV9 | - | CASSARSAGELFF | TGTGCCAGCAGCGCACGATCAGCCGGGGAGCTGTTTTTT
TRBJ1-4 | - | TRBV5-4 | TRBD1 | CASSTMGQRNEKLFF | TGTGCCAGCAGCACCATGGGACAGAGGAATGAAAAACTGTTTTTT
TRBJ2-7 | - | TRBV6-6 | TRBD2 | CASSPSLADPPRYF | TGTGCCAGCAGTCCCTCACTAGCGGACCCGCCGAGGTACTTC
TRBJ1-1 | - | TRBV28 | TRBD1 | CASKEGASEAFF | TGTGCCAGCAAGGAGGGGGCATCTGAAGCTTTCTTT
TRBJ2-2 | - | TRBV6-4 | TRBD2 | CASSDTSGRAVGELFF | TGTGCCAGCAGTGACACTAGCGGGAGGGCCGTCGGGGAGCTGTTTTTT
TRBJ2-5 | - | TRBV5-1 | - | CASSLGGPASETQYF | TGCGCCAGCAGCTTGGGCGGTCCTGCATCGGAGACCCAGTACTTC
TRBJ1-5 | - | TRBV10-3 | - | CAISEGRASQPQHF | TGTGCCATCAGTGAGGGAAGAGCGAGTCAGCCCCAGCATTTT
TRBJ2-3 | - | TRBV6-5 | - | CASSYRGGGTDTQYF | TGTGCCAGCAGTTACAGGGGGGGCGGTACAGATACGCAGTATTTT
TRBJ1-2 | - | TRBV10-3 | TRBD1 | CAAAGTGFVTF | TGTGCCGCCGCCGGGACAGGGTTTGTCACCTTC
TRBJ1-1 | - | TRBV9 | TRBD1 | CASSRMGTGFRRTTEAFF | TGTGCCAGCAGCCGGATGGGGACAGGGTTTCGCCGGACCACTGAAGCTTTCTTT
TRBJ1-2 | - | TRBV7-9 | - | CASSLAAGRNGYTF | TGTGCCAGCAGCTTAGCGGCAGGGAGGAATGGCTACACCTTC
TRBJ1-3 | - | TRBV5-1 | TRBD1 | CASRRGGAGDTIYF | TGCGCCAGTAGGCGAGGGGGCGCCGGGGACACCATATATTTT
TRBJ2-2 | - | TRBV10-3 | TRBD1 | CAISESKGQGAQGGELFF | TGTGCCATCAGTGAGTCGAAGGGACAGGGGGCGCAGGGCGGGGAGCTGTTTTTT
TRBJ1-2 | - | TRBV6-1 | - | CASSESVGKSYGYTF | TGTGCCAGCAGTGAATCCGTGGGCAAATCCTATGGCTACACCTTC
TRBJ2-5 | - | TRBV25-1 | - | CASSDTGLYPETQYF | TGTGCCAGCAGTGACACGGGACTGTACCCGGAGACCCAGTACTTC
TRBJ2-6 | few | TRBV4-3 | - | CASSQGQYSGANVLTF | TGCGCCAGCAGCCAAGGACAATACTCTGGGGCCAACGTCCTGACTTTC
TRBJ2-1 | - | TRBV6-6 | TRBD1 | CASSYGFDRDEQFF | TGTGCCAGCAGTTACGGGTTCGACAGGGATGAGCAGTTCTTC
TRBJ1-4 | few | TRBV5-1 | - | CASSLEGANEKLFF | TGCGCCAGCAGCTTGGAAGGGGCCAATGAAAAACTGTTTTTT
TRBJ1-2 | - | TRBV11-2 | TRBD1 | CASSLYRGYSGYTF | TGTGCCAGCAGCTTATACAGGGGGTATAGTGGCTACACCTTC
TRBJ1-1 | - | TRBV29-1 | TRBD1 | CSAGTGLNTEAFF | TGCAGCGCCGGGACAGGATTGAACACTGAAGCTTTCTTT
TRBJ2-6 | - | TRBV19 | - | CASSIKSTDKPSGANVLTF | TGTGCCAGTAGTATAAAGAGCACGGACAAACCCTCTGGGGCCAACGTCCTGACTTTC
TRBJ1-2 | few | TRBV6-6 | TRBD1 | CASSPDRVYGYTF | TGTGCCAGCAGCCCAGACAGGGTCTATGGCTACACCTTC
TRBJ1-5 | - | TRBV10-3 | TRBD1 | CAISGQGSNQPQHF | TGTGCCATCAGTGGACAGGGGAGCAATCAGCCCCAGCATTTT
TRBJ2-5 | - | TRBV6-1 | TRBD2 | CASSESAPWGGGTGTQYF | TGTGCCAGCAGTGAATCTGCCCCTTGGGGCGGGGGAACAGGGACCCAGTACTTC
TRBJ2-7 | - | TRBV15 | TRBD1 | CATSSMGQLAYEQYF | TGTGCCACCAGCAGTATGGGACAGCTGGCCTACGAGCAGTACTTC
TRBJ2-3 | - | TRBV13 | - | CASGGTSTDTQYF | TGTGCCAGCGGGGGGACTAGCACAGATACGCAGTATTTT
TRBJ2-5 | - | TRBV19 | TRBD1 | CASSNRGWETQYF | TGTGCCAGTAGCAACAGGGGGTGGGAGACCCAGTACTTC